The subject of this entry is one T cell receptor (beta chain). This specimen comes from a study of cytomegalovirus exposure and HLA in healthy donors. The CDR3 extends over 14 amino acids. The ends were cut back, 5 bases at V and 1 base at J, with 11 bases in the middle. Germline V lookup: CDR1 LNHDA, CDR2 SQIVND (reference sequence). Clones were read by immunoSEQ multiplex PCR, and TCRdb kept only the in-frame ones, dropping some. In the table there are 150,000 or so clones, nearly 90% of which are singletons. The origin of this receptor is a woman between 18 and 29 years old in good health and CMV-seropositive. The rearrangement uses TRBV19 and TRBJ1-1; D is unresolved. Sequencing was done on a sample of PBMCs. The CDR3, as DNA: TGTGCCAGTAGTCTGCGTGGCGGGAACACTGAAGCTTTCTTT. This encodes CASSLRGGNTEAFF.